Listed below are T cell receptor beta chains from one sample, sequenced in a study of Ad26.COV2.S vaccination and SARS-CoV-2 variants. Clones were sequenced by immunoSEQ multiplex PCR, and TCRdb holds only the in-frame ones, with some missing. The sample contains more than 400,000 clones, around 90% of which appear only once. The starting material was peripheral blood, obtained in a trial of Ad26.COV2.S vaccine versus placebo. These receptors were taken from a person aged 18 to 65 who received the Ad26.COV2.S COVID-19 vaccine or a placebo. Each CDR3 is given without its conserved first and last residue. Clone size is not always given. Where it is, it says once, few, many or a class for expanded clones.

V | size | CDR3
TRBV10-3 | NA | AIRLQGLSGNTIY
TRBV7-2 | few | ASSLGGNYGYT
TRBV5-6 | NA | ASSFPFEGEKDNEQF
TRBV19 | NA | ASTETGGIGQPQH
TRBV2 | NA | ASSATVYNSPLH
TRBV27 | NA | ASSAGTLNTEAF
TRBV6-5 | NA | ATSVEQTYEQY
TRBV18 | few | ASSPWTGNTGELF
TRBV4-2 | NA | ASSQDEHQTYEQY
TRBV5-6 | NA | ASSSGPYEQY
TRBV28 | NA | ASTLERENDEQF
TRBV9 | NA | ASSLGQGDPGNTIY
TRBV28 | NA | ASRTGTGHNQPQH
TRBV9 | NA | ASSEPGAFTGVYGYT
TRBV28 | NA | ASSHDKSTDTQY
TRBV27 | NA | ASSLYSGANVLT
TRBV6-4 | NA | ASSAGTGGYNEQF
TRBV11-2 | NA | ASSPNWDSLYEQY
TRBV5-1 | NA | ASSPWGSGDEQY
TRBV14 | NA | ASSDTRYEQY
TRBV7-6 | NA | ASSSTSSSYEQY
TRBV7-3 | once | ASSRRATGVETQY
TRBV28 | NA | ASSPYGRRDTGELF
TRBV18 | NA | ASSPGLAAVTGELF
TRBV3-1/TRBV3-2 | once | ASSQVGQGLRCQPQH
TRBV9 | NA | ASSVAWRTNEQF
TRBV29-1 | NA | SVVVRGQSGYT
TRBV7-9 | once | ASSLVVSGANVLT
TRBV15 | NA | ATSRDTRGSNQPQH
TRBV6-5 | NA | ASSPGLAGRDTQY
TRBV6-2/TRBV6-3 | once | ASSYSRGANTGELF
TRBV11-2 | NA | ASSPSVGTGLYEQY
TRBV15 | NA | ATSNSGNQPQH
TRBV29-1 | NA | SVERAGDSGANVLT
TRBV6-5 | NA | ASSVGDTQY
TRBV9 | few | ASSVGQGASYEQY
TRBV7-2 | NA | ASSLAAWEQY
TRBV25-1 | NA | ASSLGLASGELF
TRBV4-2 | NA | ASSHPRDDGYT
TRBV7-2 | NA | ASSLGASANNEQF
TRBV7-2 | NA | ASSPKRGTGELF
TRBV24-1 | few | ATSDPPGPSSYNEQF
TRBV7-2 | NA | ASSPRTSGRETQY
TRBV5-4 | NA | ASSWGLAGKGVGAETQY
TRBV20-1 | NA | SASQGTPYEQY
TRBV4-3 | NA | TSSQNLLSLAGGPNEQF
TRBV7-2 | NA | ASSFGGASSYEQY